This entry lists 15 T cell receptor beta chains sequenced from one sample in a study of T cells expressing NK-cell markers. TCRdb re-called the 5' RACE reads; one entry per CDR3 protein, DNA not given. This sample lists about 460,000 distinct CDR3 sequences; its ten largest clones have 1.4%. Sequencing used blood T cells: a sorted CD56 or NKG2C T cell subset, CD4+ or CD8+ T cells, or bulk PBMC T cells (not recorded which). Receptors were obtained from a woman in her forties or fifties in good health.

The rearrangement links TRBV7-9 to TRBJ2-1; TCRdb reports TRBD1, a call that lacks DNA to check it against. Germline V gene data show CDR1 as SEHNR and CDR2 as FQNEAQ (reference sequence). The CDR3 contains 14 residues. The CDR3 protein is CAQSGTGKNNEQFF.

The chain combines TRBV10-3 with TRBJ2-3; TCRdb outputs TRBD2, but without DNA this stays unchecked. The germline CDR1 and CDR2 sequences are ENHRY and SYGVKD. The CDR3 sequence is 18 residues long. The CDR3 loop is CAISERGLRSGSPDTQYF.

CDR3 loop: CANTRGPSGSNSTDTQYF. V usage is TRBV27 and J usage is TRBJ2-3; TCRdb's D gene call, TRBD2, goes unchecked for lack of DNA. The CDR3 runs to 18 residues. Looked up from germline, CDR1 is MNHEY and CDR2 is SMNVEV (reference sequence).

The V call is TRBV12-3 or TRBV12-4, the J call TRBJ1-2. The CDR3 consists of 13 residues. This CDR3 reads CASRSAGPYGYTF.

The CDR3 region is CASSYLTSTGELFF. The rearrangement uses TRBV6-5 and TRBJ2-2; no DNA is available, so the TRBD2 call from TCRdb remains unchecked. CDR1 is MNHEY and CDR2 is SVGAGI in the germline V gene. The CDR3 has 14 amino acids.

The rearrangement uses TRBV7-8 and TRBJ2-7; TCRdb reports TRBD2, a call that lacks DNA to check it against. The germline V gene has CDR1 SGHVS and CDR2 FQNEAQ. The CDR3 has 18 amino acids. CDR3 sequence reads: CASSSMRRGQGLTSEQYF.

J is TRBJ2-2 and V is TRBV6-1; TCRdb proposes TRBD1, but this gene call is untestable without DNA. The germline V gene encodes CDR1 MNHNS and CDR2 SASEGT. This CDR3 has 16 amino acids. CDR3 sequence reads: CASRTRDRGRWGELFF.

The chain employs TRBV7-8 and TRBJ2-1; there is no DNA to check the TCRdb D call of TRBD1. The CDR3 runs 13 residues. Germline V gives CDR1 SGHVS, CDR2 FQNEAQ. The CDR3 region is CASSVGRGESQFF. The variable domain in full, completed from reference TRBV7-8 and TRBJ2-1, reads GAGVSQSPRYKVAKRGQDVALRCDPISGHVSLFWYQQALGQGPEFLTYFQNEAQLDKSGLPSDRFFAERPEGSVSTLKIQRTQQEDSAVYLCASSVGRGESQFFGPGTRLTVL.

The chain's CDR3 is CATSDSGQGLAKNIQYF. V is TRBV24-1 and J is TRBJ2-4; checking the TCRdb D call of TRBD1 is not possible without DNA. CDR1 is KGHDR, CDR2 SFDVKD, per germline. This CDR3 is 17 amino acids long.

The chain recombines TRBV3-1 with TRBJ2-5. Germline V gene lookup returns CDR1 LGHDT and CDR2 YNNKEL (reference sequence). The CDR3 length is 13 residues. CDR3: CASSQDGVETQYF.

The chain has TRBV12-3 or TRBV12-4 and TRBJ1-1. This CDR3 has 15 residues. The CDR3 region is CASSLVLAANTEAFF.

The chain carries TRBV6-2 or TRBV6-3 and TRBJ2-5; TCRdb returns TRBD2, unconfirmable since there is no DNA. This CDR3 is built from 16 residues. Germline V lookup: CDR1 MNHEY, CDR2 SVGEGT. This chain's CDR3 is CAASYRVSSVQETQYF.

The rearrangement joins TRBV20-1 to TRBJ2-1; TCRdb calls TRBD2, which cannot be checked without DNA. Germline V gives CDR1 DFQATT, CDR2 SNEGSKA (reference sequence). The CDR3 totals 15 residues. The CDR3 here is CSAVRGGGRAREQFF.

The rearrangement joins TRBV21-1 to TRBJ2-5; without DNA, the TCRdb call of TRBD1 cannot be checked. TRBV21-1 has pseudogene status. This CDR3 spans 14 amino acids. The CDR3 sequence: CASGPSGQQETQYF.

V gene TRBV20-1 combines with J gene TRBJ2-3; TCRdb indicates TRBD2, and absent DNA this call remains unverified. CDR1 is DFQATT and CDR2 is SNEGSKA in the germline V gene (reference sequence). CDR3 length: 16 residues. CDR3 protein: CSARFPTSGRTDTQYF.